This T cell receptor (beta chain) was observed in a study of blood T cell repertoires in COVID-19. TCRdb's table, derived via immunoSEQ multiplex PCR, lists solely in-frame clones and lacks some. The table records 150,000 to 200,000 clones, about four fifths of them present only once. This CDR3 is 12 amino acids long. V was trimmed by 5 bases and J by 1 base, leaving 5 bases between them. Germline CDR1 is SEHNR and CDR2 is FQNEAQ (reference sequence). This sequence joins TRBV7-9 and TRBJ2-5, with D uncertain. This receptor was identified in a human donor with acute or convalescent COVID-19. The donor label of this sample is uncertain. The sample taken for sequencing was peripheral blood. CDR3 sequence: CASSHGQETQYF. CDR3 sequence (DNA): TGTGCCAGCAGCCACGGCCAAGAGACCCAGTACTTC. The full variable domain, with the rest looked up from reference TRBV7-9 and TRBJ2-5, is DTGVSQNPRHKITKRGQNVTFRCDPISEHNRLYWYRQTLGQGPEFLTYFQNEAQLEKSRLLSDRFSAERPKGSFSTLEIQRTEQGDSAMYLCASSHGQETQYFGPGTRLLVL.